This TCR beta chain originates from a study of response to subunit inactivated influenza vaccine. Study outcomes and limitations: Authors suggested each seasonal influenza vaccination recruits few new T cells.

The CDR3 runs to 14 residues. The V gene lost 4 bases and the J gene lost 3 bases, with 12 bases spanning the gap. Germline V lookup: CDR1 LGHNA, CDR2 YNFKEQ. TCRdb reanalysed the RT-PCR reads using MiXCR and keeps one entry per CDR3 protein. The sample lists approximately 530,000 distinct CDR3 sequences, 6.5% to 8% seen once, with around 13% in the top ten. This clonotype has ten or more counts. Its antigen remains unknown. The chain is built from TRBV4-2 and TRBJ2-5; perhaps TRBD1 as D (5 bases). The sequence derives from a man aged 50 to 69 who received an inactivated influenza vaccine. Sequenced here: PBMCs from blood, sampled around 25 months after vaccination. The CDR3, as DNA: TGTGCCAGCAGCCGTCGAACGGACAAAGAGACCCAGTACTTC. Translation gives CASSRRTDKETQYF.